This entry lists 19 T cell receptor beta chains sequenced from one sample in a study of blood T cell repertoires in COVID-19. Profiling relied on immunoSEQ multiplex PCR, and the TCRdb table lists in-frame clones only, not all of them. The data contain 160,000 or so clones, roughly 93% of them seen just once; the ten biggest clones take up approximately 2.4%. The sequenced material came from peripheral blood. These receptors all stem from a man younger than 35 with acute or convalescent COVID-19.

The genes are TRBV27 and TRBJ1-1, with 9 bases identical to TRBD1. The junction had 6 bases not matched to a gene; V was cut back by 6 bases and J by 7 bases. CDR3 length equals 13 residues. The V gene's germline CDR1 is MNHEY and CDR2 SMNVEV (reference sequence). CDR3 sequence: CASRTGTGNEAFF. The CDR3 DNA follows: TGTGCCAGCAGGACCGGGACAGGGAATGAAGCTTTCTTT.

This clone was observed a handful of times. This sequence joins TRBV19 and TRBJ1-1; TRBD1 matches 9 bases. This CDR3 comprises 16 residues. Losses at the gene ends were 2 bases for V and 3 bases for J; bases not matched to a gene: 7. Germline V lookup: CDR1 LNHDA, CDR2 SQIVND (reference sequence). The chain's CDR3 is CASSISPTGGYTEAFF. The CDR3 DNA follows: TGTGCCAGTAGTATATCCCCAACAGGGGGCTACACTGAAGCTTTCTTT.

The chain couples TRBV10-1 to TRBJ1-5, with 8 nucleotides matching TRBD1. The CDR3 has 13 amino acids. Germline loops: CDR1 WNHNN, CDR2 SYGVQD (reference sequence). Trimming cost V 6 bases and J 7 bases; bases outside gene matches: 5. The CDR3 DNA is TGCGCCAGCAGCCTACAGGGGGACCAGCCCCAGCATTTT. It encodes CASSLQGDQPQHF.

This sequence joins TRBV2 and TRBJ2-1; 8 bases are a match to TRBD2. V lost 5 bases to trimming and J lost 1 base; unmatched junction nucleotides: 1. The CDR3 spans 14 residues. Germline CDR1 is SNHLY and CDR2 is FYNNEI. The CDR3 protein is CASSREGSYNEQFF. CDR3 DNA sequence: TGTGCCAGCAGTCGGGAGGGTTCCTACAATGAGCAGTTCTTC.

The chain couples TRBV7-2 to TRBJ1-4; TRBD1 aligns across 7 bases. Germline CDR1 is SGHTA and CDR2 is FQGNSA. This CDR3 is built from 16 residues. J gave up 8 bases and V 0 bases, and 9 bases lay outside the gene matches. CDR3: CASSLASRGGGEKLFF. CDR3 nucleotides: TGTGCCAGCAGCTTAGCGTCTAGAGGGGGCGGCGAAAAACTGTTTTTT.

The genes are TRBV4-2 and TRBJ1-4, with D perhaps matching TRBD1 (6 bases). Germline V gene lookup returns CDR1 LGHNA and CDR2 YNFKEQ. This CDR3 is built from 15 residues. The V gene lost 6 bases and the J gene lost 3 bases, with 14 bases spanning the gap. CDR3 region: CASSQHRDANEKLFF. The CDR3 coding sequence is TGTGCCAGCAGTCAACACAGGGACGCTAATGAAAAACTGTTTTTT.

This chain uses TRBV5-1 with TRBJ1-2; D uncertain. V was trimmed by 0 bases and J by 1 base, leaving 7 bases between them. The CDR3 is 14 residues long. Germline CDR1 and CDR2: SGHRS and YFSETQ. For the CDR3, the DNA is TGCGCCAGCAGCTTGGACCAGGTTAACTATGGCTACACCTTC. Its protein is CASSLDQVNYGYTF. The whole variable domain, filled in from reference TRBV5-1 and TRBJ1-2, reads KAGVTQTPRYLIKTRGQQVTLSCSPISGHRSVSWYQQTPGQGLQFLFEYFSETQRNKGNFPGRFSGRQFSNSRSEMNVSTLELGDSALYLCASSLDQVNYGYTFGSGTRLTVV.

The J gene is TRBJ2-2, the V gene TRBV6-5, with D maybe TRBD2 (6 bases). This CDR3 has 15 residues. Germline-derived CDR1 and CDR2 are MNHEY and SVGAGI. V was pared by 6 bases and J by 5 bases, with 16 bases between. The CDR3 loop reads CASRRLSGLTGELFF. CDR3 DNA: TGTGCCAGCAGAAGGTTGAGCGGGCTAACCGGGGAGCTGTTTTTT.

The rearrangement uses TRBV9 and TRBJ1-1; D is unresolved. V dropped 0 bases and J dropped 2 bases, with 11 bases sitting between them. The CDR3 consists of 15 residues. Germline CDR1 is SGDLS and CDR2 is YYNGEE. As DNA, the CDR3 is TGTGCCAGCAGCGTAGGGTGGGCCCTTAACACTGAAGCTTTCTTT. It codes for CASSVGWALNTEAFF.

This chain links TRBV25-1 with TRBJ2-3, with 7 bases aligning to TRBD1. The V gene end was trimmed by 3 bases and the J gene end by 5 bases; junction bases not matched to a gene: 11. This CDR3 is 16 amino acids long. Germline V gene lookup returns CDR1 MGHDK and CDR2 SYGVNS. CDR3 in amino acids: CASSDGQDPDKDTQYF. In DNA form, the CDR3 reads TGTGCCAGCAGTGATGGACAGGACCCCGATAAAGATACGCAGTATTTT.

The chain employs TRBV6-1 and TRBJ1-1; no reliable D call. The germline gives CDR1 MNHNS, CDR2 SASEGT. V was cut by 2 bases and J by 12 bases, with 7 bases left in between. The CDR3 extends over 10 amino acids. The chain's CDR3 is CASSEISPFF. CDR3 coding DNA: TGTGCCAGCAGTGAAATTAGTCCTTTCTTT.

This clone was seen a single time. This chain links TRBV29-1 with TRBJ2-7; TRBD2 matches 12 bases. Trimming cost V 7 bases and J 4 bases; bases outside gene matches: 5. Looked up from germline, CDR1 is SQVTM and CDR2 is ANQGSEA. This CDR3 is 13 amino acids long. The CDR3 reads CSAGTSGLYEQYF. For the CDR3, the DNA is TGCAGCGCCGGGACTAGCGGGCTATACGAGCAGTACTTC.

The chain couples TRBV9 to TRBJ1-3; TRBD1 matches at 8 bases. Germline V gives CDR1 SGDLS, CDR2 YYNGEE. The CDR3 loop spans 17 amino acids. J gave up 4 bases and V 0 bases, and 9 bases lay outside the gene matches. The CDR3 here is CASSVAGTGVFGNTIYF. As DNA, the CDR3 is TGTGCCAGCAGCGTAGCCGGGACAGGCGTCTTCGGAAACACCATATATTTT.

The CDR3: CASSPLPPSFLRDRVFF. In nucleotides, the CDR3 is TGTGCCAGCAGTCCTCTACCCCCCTCCTTCCTTCGGGACAGGGTGTTCTTC. The chain joins TRBV6-6 to TRBJ2-1; TRBD1 aligns across 9 bases. V shed 5 bases and J 15 bases; nucleotides not matched to a gene: 23. The CDR3 spans 17 residues. Germline assignment: CDR1 MNHNY and CDR2 SVGAGI (reference sequence).

The V call is TRBV7-9, the J call TRBJ1-2; 7 bases agree with TRBD1. Looked up from germline, CDR1 is SEHNR and CDR2 is FQNEAQ (reference sequence). CDR3 length: 14 amino acids. V lost 5 bases, J lost 2 bases, and 5 bases stayed unmatched. The CDR3 DNA sequence: TGTGCCAGCAGCCAGACAGGGTGGAACTATGGCTACACCTTC. It encodes CASSQTGWNYGYTF.

The chain employs TRBV2 and TRBJ1-5; 7 nucleotides match TRBD1. The J segment lost 7 bases and the V segment lost 8 bases, leaving 8 bases of the junction unmatched. CDR3 length equals 13 residues. Germline loops: CDR1 SNHLY, CDR2 FYNNEI. DNA for the CDR3: TGTGCCAGCGATCCGCAGGGGGGACAGCCCCAGCATTTT. As protein: CASDPQGGQPQHF.

The chain joins TRBV7-6 to TRBJ1-4, with a tentative D call TRBD1 (6 bases). CDR3 length: 16 amino acids. Germline V lookup: CDR1 SGHVS, CDR2 FNYEAQ. Between the trimmed V and J ends, which lost 2 bases and 7 bases, there was a span of 17 bases. The CDR3 DNA reads TGTGCCAGCAGCTTATACAGGGAGGGATGGGGTGAAAAACTGTTTTTT. It specifies CASSLYREGWGEKLFF.

This clone was observed a single time. The chain links TRBV21-1 to TRBJ2-7; the D call TRBD2 from the table was never checked on the DNA. TRBV21-1 has pseudogene status. The CDR3 is 18 amino acids. The CDR3 here is CASSKRGTSGAVGYEQYF. The DNA for the CDR3 is TGTGCCAGCAGCAAACGAGGGACTAGCGGGGCCGTGGGATACGAGCAGTACTTC.

This chain joins TRBV19 and TRBJ1-1; a possible D gene is TRBD1 (5 bases). The CDR3 totals 20 residues. Germline CDR1 LNHDA, CDR2 SQIVND (reference sequence). Deletions cut 5 bases from V and 0 bases from J, with 28 bases between. The CDR3 DNA reads as TGTGCCAGTAGTGTGAATTTAGCGGGGCAGGGCATCCTCATGAACACTGAAGCTTTCTTT. Translation: CASSVNLAGQGILMNTEAFF.